Listed here are 24 T cell receptor beta chains from one sample, sequenced in a study of blood T cell repertoires in COVID-19. This table comes from immunoSEQ multiplex PCR, and its TCRdb copy is limited to in-frame clones, with some not included. Of around 260,000 clones listed, more than 75% are singletons. What was sequenced was peripheral blood. The receptors were sampled from a woman in her forties or fifties with acute or convalescent COVID-19.

V usage is TRBV5-6 and J usage is TRBJ1-2; D perhaps matches TRBD1 (5 bases). V was clipped by 3 bases and J by 4 bases, with 16 bases between them. In germline, CDR1 is SGHDT, CDR2 YYEEEE. The CDR3 is made up of 15 amino acids. CDR3 in amino acids: CASSSTVNLSYGYTF. CDR3 coding DNA: TGTGCCAGCAGCTCGACAGTTAACTTAAGCTATGGCTACACCTTC.

The V gene is TRBV11-2, the J gene TRBJ1-2, with 7 bases aligning to TRBD1. Germline trimming cut 2 bases from V and 1 base from J; bases unmatched to any gene: 7. The CDR3 covers 16 residues. Germline assignment: CDR1 SGHAT and CDR2 FQNNGV. CDR3 residues: CASSLRTGLLNYGYTF. The CDR3 DNA follows: TGTGCCAGCAGCTTAAGGACAGGTCTACTTAACTATGGCTACACCTTC.

The chain couples TRBV4-3 to TRBJ2-7; TRBD1 matches 9 bases. In germline, CDR1 is LGHNA, CDR2 YSLEER. V dropped 1 base and J dropped 3; count of bases not matched to a gene: 1. This CDR3 spans 14 amino acids. The DNA of the CDR3 is TGCGCCAGCAGCCAAGCGACAGGGGGCTACGAGCAGTACTTC. This gives the protein CASSQATGGYEQYF.

J is TRBJ2-1 and V is TRBV7-9; TRBD2 matches at 11 bases. The junction had 19 bases not matched to a gene; V was cut back by 5 bases and J by 7 bases. Germline V lookup: CDR1 SEHNR, CDR2 FQNEAQ (reference sequence). The CDR3 covers 19 residues. CDR3 loop: CASSPQPGAVLAGVNEQFF. The CDR3 nucleotides are TGTGCCAGCAGCCCGCAGCCGGGTGCGGTACTAGCGGGAGTAAATGAGCAGTTCTTC.

This rearrangement joins TRBV28 to TRBJ2-4, with TRBD1 matching over 8 bases. With 6 bases clipped from V and 2 bases from J, the junction kept 15 bases outside the gene matches. CDR3 size: 18 residues. The V gene's germline CDR1 is MDHEN and CDR2 SYDVKM. The CDR3 nucleotides are TGTGCCAGCAGCTCCCTCCGTACAGGGGGTTGGACCAAAAACATTCAGTACTTC. Encoded protein: CASSSLRTGGWTKNIQYF.

This chain links TRBV9 with TRBJ2-7; 10 nucleotides line up with TRBD1. The junction had 8 bases not matched to a gene; V was cut back by 4 bases and J by 4 bases. Germline-derived CDR1 and CDR2 are SGDLS and YYNGEE. CDR3 size: 15 residues. Here the CDR3 reads CASSLWDRGIYEQYF. The CDR3 DNA reads TGTGCCAGCAGCTTATGGGACAGGGGAATTTACGAGCAGTACTTC. Using reference TRBV9 and TRBJ2-7 for the parts outside the CDR3, the full variable domain is DSGVTQTPKHLITATGQRVTLRCSPRSGDLSVYWYQQSLDQGLQFLIQYYNGEERAKGNILERFSAQQFPDLHSELNLSSLELGDSALYFCASSLWDRGIYEQYFGPGTRLTVT.

The chain carries TRBV29-1 and TRBJ2-1, with TRBD2 matching over 13 bases. Germline V gene sequence: CDR1 SQVTM, CDR2 ANQGSEA. The CDR3 spans 12 residues. V was clipped by 7 bases and J by 13 bases; unmatched bases: 7. The CDR3 DNA follows: TGCAGCGGAAGGACTAGCGGGAGAGGTCAGTTCTTC. Its protein product is CSGRTSGRGQFF.

The chain's CDR3 is CASLPRDRGRHNEQFF. CDR3 DNA: TGTGCCAGTCTTCCCCGGGACAGGGGGCGCCACAATGAGCAGTTCTTC. The chain is built from TRBV19 and TRBJ2-1, with 12 bases matching TRBD1. The CDR3 extends over 16 amino acids. CDR1 and CDR2 (germline): LNHDA, SQIVND (reference sequence). With V trimmed by 8 bases and J by 5 bases, 10 bases remained unmatched.

There are a few counts of this clone. The chain combines TRBV18 with TRBJ2-3; no clear D. The CDR3 length is 15 residues. The V gene lost 6 bases and the J gene lost 0 bases, with 13 bases spanning the gap. Germline V CDR1 and CDR2: KGHSH, LQKENI. The chain's CDR3 is CASSPPGASTDTQYF. CDR3 DNA sequence: TGTGCCAGCTCCCCCCCAGGTGCCAGCACAGATACGCAGTATTTT.

The rearrangement links TRBV19 to TRBJ2-7, with 9 bases that match TRBD2. Germline V gives CDR1 LNHDA, CDR2 SQIVND (reference sequence). The CDR3 extends over 15 amino acids. The J segment lost 3 bases and the V segment lost 5 bases, leaving 8 bases of the junction unmatched. The CDR3, as DNA: TGTGCCAGTAGTGGCGGACTAGCGCCGAGCTACGAGCAGTACTTC. Its translation: CASSGGLAPSYEQYF.

Regarding this clone: The sample carries other DNA sequences with the same CDR3. The chain carries TRBV11-2 and TRBJ2-2; 11 bases agree with TRBD2. The V gene's germline CDR1 is SGHAT and CDR2 FQNNGV. The CDR3 sequence is 16 residues long. V trimming: 2 bases; J trimming: 3 bases; junction bases outside the gene matches: 2. The CDR3 loop is CASSLLAGGDTGELFF. CDR3 nucleotides: TGTGCCAGCAGCTTACTAGCGGGAGGTGACACCGGGGAGCTGTTTTTT.

The J gene is TRBJ1-2, the V gene TRBV2; D possibly corresponds to TRBD1 (6 bases). Trimming left V 4 bases short and J 3 bases short, with 12 bases between. Looked up from germline, CDR1 is SNHLY and CDR2 is FYNNEI. The CDR3 runs 14 residues. The DNA of the CDR3 is TGTGCCAGCAGTGCGGCAGGGGCGGACTATGGCTACACCTTC. Protein product: CASSAAGADYGYTF.

This chain joins TRBV5-4 and TRBJ1-6, with D maybe TRBD1 (5 bases). The V gene's germline CDR1 is SGHNT and CDR2 YYREEE (reference sequence). The V and J ends lost 0 bases and 13 bases respectively, with 14 bases between them. The CDR3 extends over 14 amino acids. CDR3 nucleotide sequence: TGTGCCAGCAGCTTGGGAGGGCCCGGGGGGCCCCTCCACTTT. This codes for CASSLGGPGGPLHF. The entire variable domain, with the rest obtained from reference TRBV5-4 and TRBJ1-6, is as follows: ETGVTQSPTHLIKTRGQQVTLRCSSQSGHNTVSWYQQALGQGPQFIFQYYREEENGRGNFPPRFSGLQFPNYSSELNVNALELDDSALYLCASSLGGPGGPLHFGNGTRLTVT.

This sequence joins TRBV6-5 and TRBJ1-1; the D gene is possibly TRBD1 (5 bases). CDR1 is MNHEY, CDR2 SVGAGI, per germline. V was cut by 1 base and J by 1 base, with 10 bases left in between. The CDR3 loop spans 15 amino acids. The CDR3 protein is CASSYWGRANTEAFF. The CDR3 DNA follows: TGTGCCAGCAGTTACTGGGGCAGGGCGAACACTGAAGCTTTCTTT.

The chain recombines TRBV28 with TRBJ1-4, with 9 bases lining up with TRBD1. This CDR3 has 17 amino acids. Germline values: CDR1 MDHEN, CDR2 SYDVKM. The J segment lost 4 bases and the V segment lost 2 bases, leaving 8 bases of the junction unmatched. CDR3 protein: CASSLGTGYTVNEKLFF. CDR3 sequence (DNA): TGTGCCAGCAGTTTAGGGACAGGGTATACCGTTAATGAAAAACTGTTTTTT.

The rearrangement joins TRBV9 to TRBJ2-1, with TRBD2 identical over 9 bases. This CDR3 is built from 14 residues. Losses at the gene ends were 3 bases for V and 10 bases for J; bases not matched to a gene: 8. Looked up from germline, CDR1 is SGDLS and CDR2 is YYNGEE. CDR3 coding DNA: TGTGCCAGCAGCGGAAACTTCCTAGCGGGGGAGCAGTTCTTC. It encodes CASSGNFLAGEQFF.

This sequence joins TRBV27 and TRBJ2-1; TRBD2 matches 9 bases. The ends lost 2 bases at V and 6 bases at J; junction bases unmatched: 5. Germline values: CDR1 MNHEY, CDR2 SMNVEV (reference sequence). The CDR3 totals 15 residues. The CDR3 reads CASSLLAGSGNEQFF. The CDR3 DNA sequence: TGTGCCAGCAGTTTACTAGCGGGATCTGGCAATGAGCAGTTCTTC.

The chain combines TRBV27 with TRBJ2-5, with D tentatively TRBD1 (6 bases). Per the germline V gene, CDR1 is MNHEY and CDR2 is SMNVEV (reference sequence). The CDR3 has 15 residues. With 0 bases removed from V and 5 bases from J, the gap between germline ends came to 13 bases. The CDR3 nucleotides read TGTGCCAGCAGTTTATCCTACAGGGATGGGGAGACCCAGTACTTC. Its protein is CASSLSYRDGETQYF.

The CDR3 loop reads CASSEFGSSYNEQFF. For the CDR3, the DNA is TGTGCCAGCAGTGAATTTGGTAGCTCCTACAATGAGCAGTTCTTC. The chain links TRBV6-4 to TRBJ2-1; no definite D call. CDR3 length: 15 amino acids. V was trimmed by 3 bases and J by 0 bases, leaving 9 bases between them. CDR1 and CDR2 from the germline V gene are MRHNA and SNTAGT.

This chain connects TRBV10-3 to TRBJ2-5, with TRBD1 matching 12 bases. Germline loops: CDR1 ENHRY, CDR2 SYGVKD. After removal of 10 bases from V and 4 bases from J, the junction contained 10 bases not matched to a gene. This CDR3 spans 15 amino acids. The CDR3 loop is CATGSRDRGPETQYF. Here the CDR3 DNA reads TGTGCCACAGGGAGCCGGGACAGGGGGCCAGAGACCCAGTACTTC.

The chain combines TRBV27 with TRBJ1-1, with D unresolved. Germline V gene sequence: CDR1 MNHEY, CDR2 SMNVEV (reference sequence). The CDR3 loop spans 14 amino acids. Trimming took off 5 bases at V and 5 bases at J, with 15 bases between the two ends. This CDR3 is CASSEISAKTEAFF. CDR3 nucleotides: TGTGCCAGCAGTGAGATATCTGCTAAGACTGAAGCTTTCTTT.

The chain has TRBV5-1 and TRBJ2-3; 7 positions match TRBD1. There are 13 residues in the CDR3. V was clipped by 4 bases and J by 5 bases; unmatched bases: 4. Germline V lookup: CDR1 SGHRS, CDR2 YFSETQ. The CDR3, as DNA: TGCGCCAGCAGCACAGGGGCGGGAGATACGCAGTATTTT. Its protein is CASSTGAGDTQYF.

This sequence joins TRBV15 and TRBJ2-5; maybe TRBD2 (6 bases). Per the germline V gene, CDR1 is LNHNV and CDR2 is YYDKDF (reference sequence). Trimming shortened V by 1 base and J by 4 bases, and 19 bases separated the two germline ends. This CDR3 has 17 amino acids. The DNA for the CDR3 is TGTGCCACCAGCAGAGCGTACCGGAGGGCCGGGGGAGAGACCCAGTACTTC. Its translation: CATSRAYRRAGGETQYF.

The V and J genes are TRBV11-2 and TRBJ1-1, with TRBD1 matching over 7 bases. CDR3 size: 16 residues. Germline V gene sequence: CDR1 SGHAT, CDR2 FQNNGV. J was trimmed by 6 bases and V by 5 bases; bases with no gene match: 15. CDR3 loop: CASSQLGRDRDAEAFF. The CDR3 coding sequence is TGTGCCAGCAGCCAGCTAGGCCGGGACAGAGATGCTGAAGCTTTCTTT. The whole variable domain, remainder taken from reference TRBV11-2 and TRBJ1-1, is EAGVAQSPRYKIIEKRQSVAFWCNPISGHATLYWYQQILGQGPKLLIQFQNNGVVDDSQLPKDRFSAERLKGVDSTLKIQPAKLEDSAVYLCASSQLGRDRDAEAFFGQGTRLTVV.